This T cell receptor (beta chain) is drawn from a study of regulatory T cells in long-lasting Graves disease. Time point given: newly diagnosed GD, antithyroid drugs for less than 3 months. From RNA extracted from PBMCs, the TCR library was made. CDR3 length equals 15 residues. Germline V gives CDR1 SGHNT, CDR2 YENEEA. Trimming cost V 8 bases and J 5 bases, with 21 bases left between them. Both iRepertoire HTBI primers and Arm-PCR of CDR3 regions were used to build the TCR beta libraries. TCRdb analysed the multiplex PCR reads with MiXCR anew, one entry per CDR3 protein. The repertoire includes about 560,000 distinct CDR3 sequences, more than 15% of them detected once, and about 12% sits in the top ten. This sample also belongs to another study, concerning T cells in Graves' hyperthyroidism and ophthalmopathy.

Here the sequenced sample was peripheral blood mononuclear cells (PBMCs), taken at new diagnosis, from a patient treated with antithyroid drugs. The source is a man between 18 and 35 years old with Graves disease. The chain is built from TRBV11-3 and TRBJ1-1, with TRBD1 as a possible D gene (5 bases). The CDR3 reads CASSYGVAGGTEAFF. The CDR3 region has the DNA TGTGCCAGCTCCTACGGCGTTGCGGGGGGTACTGAAGCTTTCTTT.